The rows below give T cell receptor beta chains drawn from one sample of a study of beta chain features in type 1 diabetes. Measured with immunoSEQ multiplex PCR; TCRdb has only the in-frame clones, and not every one. This sample has about 360,000 clones, with 10% to 15% found just once. Sequenced sample: naive CD4+ T cells from blood. The receptors come from a woman under 30 with type 1 diabetes. The CDR3 runs from the conserved cysteine through the conserved F or W. A D gene is named only where the DNA matches it firmly. The size field is filled for only some rows; it gives once, few, many or a size class.

clone size	J gene	D gene	V gene	CDR3 length	CDR3 DNA	CDR3 protein
.	TRBJ1-4	.	TRBV7-2	14	TGTGCCAGCAGCTTTCAGGGGTCGGGGGAAAAACTGTTTTTT	CASSFQGSGEKLFF
.	TRBJ2-3	TRBD2	TRBV5-1	16	TGCGCCAGCAGCTTCTCAGCGGGGGGGCCTGGAGATACGCAGTATTTT	CASSFSAGGPGDTQYF
.	TRBJ2-1	.	TRBV28	13	TGTGCCAGCAGTTTAGGGGCTGAAAATGAGCAGTTCTTC	CASSLGAENEQFF
.	TRBJ2-3	.	TRBV5-8	13	TGTGCCAGCAGCTTGACGGGGGTAGATACGCAGTATTTT	CASSLTGVDTQYF
few	TRBJ1-5	.	TRBV25-1	13	TGTGCCAGCAGTGCTGTAAACAATCAGCCCCAGCATTTT	CASSAVNNQPQHF
few	TRBJ2-5	TRBD2	TRBV11-2	14	TGTGCCAGCAGCGTAGCGGGGGTACAAGAGACCCAGTACTTC	CASSVAGVQETQYF
.	TRBJ1-3	.	TRBV29-1	13	TGCAGCGTTGAAAGGGGATCTGGAAACACCATATATTTT	CSVERGSGNTIYF
.	TRBJ2-7	TRBD2	TRBV9	22	TGTGCCAGCAACCCACGGACGCCGAAGTGGACTAGCGGGCCTGGGCTCTCCTACGAGCAGTACTTC	CASNPRTPKWTSGPGLSYEQYF
.	TRBJ2-1	TRBD1	TRBV5-1	16	TGCGCCAGCAGCCCCGTGTCGACAGGGTGGGGCAATGAGCAGTTCTTC	CASSPVSTGWGNEQFF
.	TRBJ1-2	TRBD1	TRBV14	15	TGTGCCAGCAGCCAACAGGGGGCCTACGGATATGGCTACACCTTC	CASSQQGAYGYGYTF
few	TRBJ1-2	.	TRBV30	12	TGTGCCTGGAGTCACGACCGGGGGGGCTACACCTTC	CAWSHDRGGYTF
.	TRBJ2-7	.	TRBV28	12	TGTGCCAGCAGCCAGGGTACGAGAGAGCAGTACTTC	CASSQGTREQYF
.	TRBJ2-5	.	TRBV7-9	13	TGTGCCAGCAGCCCCGGAGCGGCGGAGACCCAGTACTTC	CASSPGAAETQYF
few	TRBJ2-5	.	TRBV10-3	15	TGTGCCATCAGTACGATCTCAGGGCCCCAAGAGACCCAGTACTTC	CAISTISGPQETQYF
once	TRBJ2-3	.	TRBV9	14	TGTGCCAGCAGCGTTCAGGGTGGGACAGATACGCAGTATTTT	CASSVQGGTDTQYF
few	TRBJ2-7	.	TRBV11-2	14	TGTGCCAGCAGCTTAGACGGACAGATCTACGAGCAGTACTTC	CASSLDGQIYEQYF
few	TRBJ2-3	TRBD2	TRBV28	15	TGTGCCAGCAGTTTGACTAGCGGTGGCACAGATACGCAGTATTTT	CASSLTSGGTDTQYF
few	TRBJ1-3	.	TRBV25-1	12	TGTGCCAGCACCGAACAAGGAAACACCATATATTTT	CASTEQGNTIYF
few	TRBJ2-2	TRBD1	TRBV6-1	14	TGTGCCAGCGACCGGGACAGGTTAACCGGGGAGCTGTTTTTT	CASDRDRLTGELFF
few	TRBJ2-7	.	TRBV28	15	TGTGCCAGCAAGGGAACAGGGAGTAGTGCCTACGAGCAGTACTTC	CASKGTGSSAYEQYF
few	TRBJ2-7	TRBD1	TRBV14	16	TGTGCCAGCAGCCAAGTTGGGACAGGGGGTCGATACGAGCAGTACTTC	CASSQVGTGGRYEQYF
few	TRBJ2-3	.	TRBV5-1	15	TGCGCCAGCAGCTTGGGAGCGGGCTTCACAGATACGCAGTATTTT	CASSLGAGFTDTQYF
.	TRBJ2-3	.	TRBV7-2	15	TGTGCCAGCAGCTTAGCGGGAGCTAGCACAGATACGCAGTATTTT	CASSLAGASTDTQYF
few	TRBJ1-2	TRBD1	TRBV27	16	TGTGCCAGCAGCTGGACAGGGGCAGAATCTAACTATGGCTACACCTTC	CASSWTGAESNYGYTF
.	TRBJ2-7	.	TRBV7-2	12	TGTGCCAGCAGCTTCCCCGGGGGCGAGCAGTACTTC	CASSFPGGEQYF
few	TRBJ2-7	.	TRBV7-9	12	TGTGCCAGCAGCTTAGCCAGCGCCGAGCAGTACTTC	CASSLASAEQYF
few	TRBJ2-7	TRBD2	TRBV5-4	14	TGTGCCAGCAGCTTTAGCGGGACCCGGGGCGAGCAGTACTTC	CASSFSGTRGEQYF